The rows below give T cell receptor beta chains drawn from one sample of a study of blood T cells in healthy people across ages. From the 5' RACE reads, TCRdb called clonotypes with MiXCR, one entry per CDR3 protein. The sample holds about 720,000 distinct CDR3 sequences, roughly 25% seen once. The same sample was also used in a study of T cells of mothers and their children.

Sequencing was carried out using blood. The source of these receptors is a boy between 10 and 17 years old in good health. Each CDR3 is given with its conserved first and last residue. A D gene is named only where the DNA matches it firmly. Where a row states a size, it is once, few, many or the class of an expanded clone; other rows omit it.

D	V	J	size	DNA	CDR3
NA	TRBV11-2	TRBJ2-7	few	TGTGCCAGCAGCTTAATCTCCTCGTATTCTTCCTACGAGCAGTACTTC	CASSLISSYSSYEQYF
NA	TRBV7-2	TRBJ2-1	NA	TGTGCCAGCAGCTCCATCTGGAGCGGAGATGAATTCAATGAGCAGTTCTTC	CASSSIWSGDEFNEQFF
NA	TRBV6-5	TRBJ2-7	NA	TGTGCCAGCAGTTACCTAGACAGGATGTACGAGCAGTACTTC	CASSYLDRMYEQYF
TRBD2	TRBV6-5	TRBJ2-7	once	TGTGCCAGCAGCATACTAGCGGGGAACTACGAGCAGTACTTC	CASSILAGNYEQYF
NA	TRBV27	TRBJ1-2	NA	TGTGCCAGCAGTAGAAACTCAGGGGATGGCTACACCTTC	CASSRNSGDGYTF
NA	TRBV6-5	TRBJ1-2	few	TGTGCCAGCACCAGAAACCCAGACAGCCGCTATGGCTACACCTTC	CASTRNPDSRYGYTF
TRBD2	TRBV9	TRBJ2-7	NA	TGTGCCAGCAGCGCCCAGAGCGGGAGCTCCTACGAGCAGTACTTC	CASSAQSGSSYEQYF
NA	TRBV7-9	TRBJ1-1	NA	TGTGCCAGCAGCTTAGTCGAATACAGGAACACTGAAGCTTTCTTT	CASSLVEYRNTEAFF
NA	TRBV7-3	TRBJ2-2	NA	TGTGCCAGCAGCCCGTCAGGGGGGCCGGGCGGGGAGCTGTTTTTT	CASSPSGGPGGELFF
NA	TRBV28	TRBJ1-1	NA	TGTGCCAGCAACCGCCGTTTTGAAGCTTTCTTT	CASNRRFEAFF
NA	TRBV18	TRBJ1-4	few	TGTGCCAGCTCCGACCAACGGGAAAAACTGTTTTTT	CASSDQREKLFF
TRBD1	TRBV4-3	TRBJ1-1	few	TGCGCCAGCAGCCAGGAGCGGGACAGGGAAGCTTTCTTT	CASSQERDREAFF
TRBD2	TRBV5-1	TRBJ2-1	few	TGCGCCAGCAGCTTGGGGCTAGCGGGGACAGCCCAACTTACCAATGAGCAGTTCTTC	CASSLGLAGTAQLTNEQFF
TRBD1	TRBV6-6	TRBJ2-3	few	TGTGCCAGCAGTACCGGACAGGGGGGTGCTACGCAGTATTTT	CASSTGQGGATQYF
NA	TRBV4-1	TRBJ2-7	NA	TGCGCCAGCAGCCAAGTAAGAGATTCCTACGAGCAGTACTTC	CASSQVRDSYEQYF
TRBD2	TRBV30	TRBJ2-1	few	TGCGCCGGGTGCCTTGCGGGGGGTGGCGAGCAGTTCTTC	CAGCLAGGGEQFF
NA	TRBV9	TRBJ2-7	NA	TGTGCCAGCAGCGGAGGTCCAGCCTACGAGCAGTACTTC	CASSGGPAYEQYF
TRBD2	TRBV9	TRBJ2-1	few	TGTGCCAGCAGCGGGACTAGCGGGAGGGGTGAGCAGTTCTTC	CASSGTSGRGEQFF
NA	TRBV7-8	TRBJ2-1	NA	TGTGCCAGCACCACGGACGGTCGGCAGTTCTTC	CASTTDGRQFF
NA	TRBV10-3	TRBJ2-7	NA	TGTGCCATCAGTGACTCAGGTCACGAGCAGTACTTC	CAISDSGHEQYF
TRBD2	TRBV7-9	TRBJ2-5	NA	TGTGCCAGCAGTTCGAGCGGGGGGGCCGAAGAGACCCAGTACTTC	CASSSSGGAEETQYF
TRBD1	TRBV9	TRBJ2-5	NA	TGTGCCAGCAGCGTAGGCGGGACAGGGGACGAGACCCAGTACTTC	CASSVGGTGDETQYF
NA	TRBV5-1	TRBJ1-4	few	TGCGCCAGCAGCTTAATTCCAGGCGAAAAACTGTTTTTT	CASSLIPGEKLFF
NA	TRBV6-2/TRBV6-3	TRBJ2-7	NA	TGTGCCAGCTGGGATGTCCTCTCCTACGAGCAGTACTTC	CASWDVLSYEQYF
NA	TRBV14	TRBJ2-5	NA	TGTGCCAGCAGCCACGGCCCTCTCAGAGACCAGTACTTC	CASSHGPLRDQYF
TRBD2	TRBV4-3	TRBJ2-1	NA	TGCGCCAGCAGCCGCACTAGCGGGGGAGTCCCTTACAATGAGCAGTTCTTC	CASSRTSGGVPYNEQFF
NA	TRBV7-6	TRBJ1-3	few	TGTGCCAGCAGCTTCGGGCGCACCATATATTTT	CASSFGRTIYF
NA	TRBV6-2/TRBV6-3	TRBJ1-1	few	TGTGCCAGCAGTTACCCCCGGGGCTTCCCCGAAGAGACTGAAGCTTTCTTT	CASSYPRGFPEETEAFF
NA	TRBV29-1	TRBJ1-1	NA	TGCAGCGCCGCAGAGAACACTGAAGCTTTCTTT	CSAAENTEAFF
TRBD1	TRBV20-1	TRBJ1-5	many	TGCAGTGCTTACGACAGGGGTTATCAGCCCCAGCATTTT	CSAYDRGYQPQHF
NA	TRBV4-2	TRBJ2-7	NA	TGTGCCAGCAGCCAAGATCCGGTCGGGAGAGGATCCTACGAGCAGTACTTC	CASSQDPVGRGSYEQYF
NA	TRBV4-3	TRBJ2-7	few	TGCGCCAGAACGAGATACGGACGGCGGGTCGGATACGAGCAGTACTTC	CARTRYGRRVGYEQYF
TRBD2	TRBV7-9	TRBJ2-3	NA	TGTGCCAGGGGACTAGCGGGGGGCACCGGCACAGATACGCAGTATTTT	CARGLAGGTGTDTQYF
NA	TRBV7-2	TRBJ1-4	few	TGTGCCAGCAGCTTAGCAAAGGGGGGGGCCCCCCTAATTAATGAAAAACTGTTTTTT	CASSLAKGGAPLINEKLFF
NA	TRBV29-1	TRBJ1-3	NA	TGCAGCGCAATAGACGGCCCTGGAAACACCATATATTTT	CSAIDGPGNTIYF
NA	TRBV11-2	TRBJ1-3	many	TGTGCCAGCAGCTTCGACTCTGGAAACACCATATATTTT	CASSFDSGNTIYF
NA	TRBV7-3	TRBJ1-2	NA	TGTGCCAGCAGCTTAGAGCCAGGAGAGGACTATGGCTACACCTTC	CASSLEPGEDYGYTF
TRBD2	TRBV6-6	TRBJ2-2	NA	TGTGCCAGCAGTCGGCGGGAGGAGGCCGGGGAGCTGTTTTTT	CASSRREEAGELFF
TRBD2	TRBV20-1	TRBJ2-7	few	TGCAGTGCTCGACTAGCGGGGAGCTCCTACGAGCAGTACTTC	CSARLAGSSYEQYF
TRBD2	TRBV28	TRBJ2-7	few	TGTGCCAGCAGTTTGGGGGGCGGGGGGAACTACGAGCAGTACTTC	CASSLGGGGNYEQYF
TRBD1	TRBV2	TRBJ2-7	few	TGTGCCAGCAGGCAGACAGGGGGCTACGAGCAGTACTTC	CASRQTGGYEQYF
NA	TRBV6-5	TRBJ1-2	NA	TGTGCCAGCAGGCCTTCCACGGCGGGCTACACCTTC	CASRPSTAGYTF
TRBD1	TRBV5-1	TRBJ2-7	NA	TGCGCCAGCAGTATGACAGGGACACACGAGCAGTACTTC	CASSMTGTHEQYF
NA	TRBV12-3/TRBV12-4	TRBJ1-5	few	TGTGCCAGCAGCCCTTGGGGAAGCAGCAATCAGCCCCAGCATTTT	CASSPWGSSNQPQHF
TRBD1	TRBV12-3/TRBV12-4	TRBJ1-2	few	TGTGCCAGCAGGACAGGGGGCGGCGGCGGCTACACCTTC	CASRTGGGGGYTF
TRBD1	TRBV7-2	TRBJ1-5	few	TGTGCCAGCAGGAGAACAGGGGGAATCAATCAGCCCCAGCATTTT	CASRRTGGINQPQHF
TRBD1	TRBV4-1	TRBJ2-7	NA	TGCGCCAGCAGCCAAAGACAGGGGGTGGACGAGCAGTACTTC	CASSQRQGVDEQYF
NA	TRBV5-6	TRBJ2-6	once	TGTGCCAGCAGCTTGCTCGATATGGTAACTGGGGCCAACGTCCTGACTTTC	CASSLLDMVTGANVLTF
TRBD1	TRBV4-3	TRBJ2-6	NA	TGCGCCAGCAGCCAAGGGACAGGGTCTGGGGCCAACGTCCTGACTTTC	CASSQGTGSGANVLTF
NA	TRBV7-6	TRBJ1-5	few	TGTGCCAGCAGCTTAGGTGTAGGGGTGGGGCAGCCCCAGCATTTT	CASSLGVGVGQPQHF
NA	TRBV12-3/TRBV12-4	TRBJ2-1	NA	TGTGCCAGCAGTTTTTTCACGTTGAGCTACAATGAGCAGTTCTTC	CASSFFTLSYNEQFF
NA	TRBV7-2	TRBJ2-7	few	TGTGCCAGCAGCGCCTCGACGGGAGAGCCCTCCTACGAGCAGTACTTC	CASSASTGEPSYEQYF